A single sample gave rise to the 2 T cell receptor beta chains below, sequenced in a study of T cell responses to AZD1222 COVID-19 vaccine. Assay used: immunoSEQ multiplex PCR; TCRdb lists only in-frame clones, some missing. The sample yields roughly 100,000 clones, 89% seen once. Sequencing was performed on peripheral blood, taken 28 days after the second AZD1222 dose. Every receptor here comes from an adult who received the AZD1222 COVID-19 vaccine.

This clone was detected once. This sequence joins TRBV2 and TRBJ1-2, with D unclear. This CDR3 is 14 amino acids long. The V gene's germline CDR1 is SNHLY and CDR2 FYNNEI. Trimming took 1 base from V and 4 from J, leaving 10 bases between them. The CDR3 nucleotides read TGTGCCAGCAGTGAAGTCACGCCTGGCTATGGCTACACCTTC. It encodes CASSEVTPGYGYTF.

V is TRBV7-9 and J is TRBJ2-3, with D uncertain. CDR3 length: 14 amino acids. V was clipped by 6 bases and J by 6 bases, with 16 bases between them. Germline V gene data show CDR1 as SEHNR and CDR2 as FQNEAQ (reference sequence). CDR3 nucleotides: TGTGCCAGCAGTGAGCGACACGGAAGCGATACGCAGTATTTT. Amino acid sequence: CASSERHGSDTQYF.